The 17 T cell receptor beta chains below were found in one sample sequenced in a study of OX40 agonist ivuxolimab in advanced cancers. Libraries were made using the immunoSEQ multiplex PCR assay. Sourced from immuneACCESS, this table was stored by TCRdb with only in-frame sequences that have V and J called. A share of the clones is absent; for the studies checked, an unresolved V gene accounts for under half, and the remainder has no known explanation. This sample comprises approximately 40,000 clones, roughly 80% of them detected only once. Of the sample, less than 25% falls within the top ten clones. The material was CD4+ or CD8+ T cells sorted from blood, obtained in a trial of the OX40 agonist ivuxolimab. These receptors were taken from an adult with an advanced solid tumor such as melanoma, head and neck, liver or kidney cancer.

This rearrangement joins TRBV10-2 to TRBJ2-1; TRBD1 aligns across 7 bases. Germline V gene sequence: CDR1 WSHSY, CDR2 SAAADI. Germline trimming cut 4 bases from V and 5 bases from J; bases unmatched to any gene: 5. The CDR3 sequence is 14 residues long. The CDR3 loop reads CASSAGQSHNEQFF. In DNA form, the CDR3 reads TGCGCCAGCAGTGCGGGACAGAGCCACAATGAGCAGTTCTTC.

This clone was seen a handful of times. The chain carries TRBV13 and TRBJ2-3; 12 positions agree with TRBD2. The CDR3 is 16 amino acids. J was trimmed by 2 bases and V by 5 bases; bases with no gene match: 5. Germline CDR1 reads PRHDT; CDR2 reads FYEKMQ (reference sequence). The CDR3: CASSLRTSGTTDTQYF. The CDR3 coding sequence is TGTGCCAGCAGCCTTCGGACTAGCGGGACCACAGATACGCAGTATTTT. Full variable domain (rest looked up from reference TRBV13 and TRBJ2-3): AAGVIQSPRHLIKEKRETATLKCYPIPRHDTVYWYQQGPGQDPQFLISFYEKMQSDKGSIPDRFSAQQFSDYHSELNMSSLELGDSALYFCASSLRTSGTTDTQYFGPGTRLTVL.

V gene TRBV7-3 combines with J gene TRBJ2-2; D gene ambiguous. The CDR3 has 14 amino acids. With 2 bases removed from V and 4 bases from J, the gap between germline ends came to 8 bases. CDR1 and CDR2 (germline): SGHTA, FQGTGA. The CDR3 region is CASSLWVTTGELFF. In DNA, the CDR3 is TGTGCCAGCAGCTTATGGGTAACCACCGGGGAGCTGTTTTTT.

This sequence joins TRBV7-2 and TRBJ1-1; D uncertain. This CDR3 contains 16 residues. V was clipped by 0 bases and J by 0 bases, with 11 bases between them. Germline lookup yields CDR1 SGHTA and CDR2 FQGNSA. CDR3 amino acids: CASSLATSSMNTEAFF. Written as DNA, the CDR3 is TGTGCCAGCAGCTTAGCGACCAGTTCTATGAACACTGAAGCTTTCTTT.

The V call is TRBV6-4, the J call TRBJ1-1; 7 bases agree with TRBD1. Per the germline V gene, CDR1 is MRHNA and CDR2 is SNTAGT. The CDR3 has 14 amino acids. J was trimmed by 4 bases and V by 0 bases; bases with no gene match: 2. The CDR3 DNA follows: TGTGCCAGCAGTGACTCTGGGGACAGCACTGAAGCTTTCTTT. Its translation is CASSDSGDSTEAFF.

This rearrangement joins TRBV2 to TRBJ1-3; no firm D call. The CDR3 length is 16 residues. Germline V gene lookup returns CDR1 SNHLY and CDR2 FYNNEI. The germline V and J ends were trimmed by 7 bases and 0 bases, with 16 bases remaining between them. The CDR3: CASTETPVYSGNTIYF. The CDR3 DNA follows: TGTGCCAGCACCGAAACACCCGTCTACTCTGGAAACACCATATATTTT.

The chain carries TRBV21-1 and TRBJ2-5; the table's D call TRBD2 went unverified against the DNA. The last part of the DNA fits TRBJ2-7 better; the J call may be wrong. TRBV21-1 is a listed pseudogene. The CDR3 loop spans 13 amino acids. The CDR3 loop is CASSGPSSYEQYF. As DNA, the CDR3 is TGTGCCAGCAGTGGGCCTAGCTCCTACGAGCAGTACTTC.

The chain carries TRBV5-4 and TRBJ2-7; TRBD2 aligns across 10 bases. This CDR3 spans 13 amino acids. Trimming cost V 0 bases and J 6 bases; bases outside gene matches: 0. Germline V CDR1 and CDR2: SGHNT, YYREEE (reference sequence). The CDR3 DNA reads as TGTGCCAGCAGCTTGGCTAGCGGGAGCGAGCAGTACTTC. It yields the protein CASSLASGSEQYF.

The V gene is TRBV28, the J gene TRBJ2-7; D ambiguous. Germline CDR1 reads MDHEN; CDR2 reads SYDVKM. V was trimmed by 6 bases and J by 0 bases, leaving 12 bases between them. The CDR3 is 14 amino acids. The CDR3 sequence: CASSPGRDSYEQYF. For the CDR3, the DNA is TGTGCCAGCAGCCCGGGCCGTGACTCCTACGAGCAGTACTTC.

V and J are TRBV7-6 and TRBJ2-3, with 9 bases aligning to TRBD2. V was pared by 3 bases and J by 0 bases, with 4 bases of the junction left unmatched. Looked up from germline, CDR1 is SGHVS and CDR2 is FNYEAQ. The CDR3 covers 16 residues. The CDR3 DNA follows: TGTGCCAGCAGCTTGAGCGGGGGGCCTAGCACAGATACGCAGTATTTT. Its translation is CASSLSGGPSTDTQYF.

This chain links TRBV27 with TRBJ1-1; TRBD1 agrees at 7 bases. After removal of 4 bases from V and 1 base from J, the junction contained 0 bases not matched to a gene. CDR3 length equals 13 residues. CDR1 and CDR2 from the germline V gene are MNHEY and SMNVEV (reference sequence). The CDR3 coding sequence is TGTGCCAGCAGTTGGACAGGGAACACTGAAGCTTTCTTT. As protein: CASSWTGNTEAFF.

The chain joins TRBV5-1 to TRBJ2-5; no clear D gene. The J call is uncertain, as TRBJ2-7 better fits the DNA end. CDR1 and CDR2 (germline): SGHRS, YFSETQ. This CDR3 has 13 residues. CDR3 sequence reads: CASSFSLAYEQYF. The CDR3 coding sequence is TGCGCCAGCAGCTTTAGCCTTGCCTACGAGCAGTACTTC.

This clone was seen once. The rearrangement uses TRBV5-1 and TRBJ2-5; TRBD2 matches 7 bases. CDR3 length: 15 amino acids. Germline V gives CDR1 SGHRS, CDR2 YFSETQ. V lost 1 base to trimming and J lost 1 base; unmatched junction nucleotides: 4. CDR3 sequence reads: CASSLLGGSQETQYF. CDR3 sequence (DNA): TGCGCCAGCAGCTTGTTGGGCGGGAGCCAAGAGACCCAGTACTTC.

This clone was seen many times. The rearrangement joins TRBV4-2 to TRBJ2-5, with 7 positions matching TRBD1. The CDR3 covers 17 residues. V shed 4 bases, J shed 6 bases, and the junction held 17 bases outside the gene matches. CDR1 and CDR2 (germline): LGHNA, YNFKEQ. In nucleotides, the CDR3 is TGTGCCAGCAGCCCCACCAGGACAGGCGTGGGGGCCAAGACCCAGTACTTC. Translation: CASSPTRTGVGAKTQYF.

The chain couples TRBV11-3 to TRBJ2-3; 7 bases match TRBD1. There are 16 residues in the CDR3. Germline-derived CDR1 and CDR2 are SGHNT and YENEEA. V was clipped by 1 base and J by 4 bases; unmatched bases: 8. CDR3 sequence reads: CASSLGDGQEADTQYF. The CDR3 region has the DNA TGTGCCAGCAGCTTAGGGGACGGACAGGAGGCAGATACGCAGTATTTT.

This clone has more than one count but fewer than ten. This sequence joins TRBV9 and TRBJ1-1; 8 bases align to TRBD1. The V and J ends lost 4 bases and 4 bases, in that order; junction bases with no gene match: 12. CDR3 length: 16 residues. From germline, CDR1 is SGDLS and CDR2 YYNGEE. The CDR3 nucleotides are TGTGCCAGCAGCACTTCCGTGGACAGGGCAAGCACTGAAGCTTTCTTT. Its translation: CASSTSVDRASTEAFF.

In nucleotides, the CDR3 is TGTGCCAGCAGTTACTCGAGAGGGAAGGGATCCTACGAGCAGTACTTC. Encoded protein: CASSYSRGKGSYEQYF. The V call is TRBV6-5, the J call TRBJ2-7, with D possibly being TRBD2 (5 bases). This CDR3 has 16 amino acids. Germline V gene lookup returns CDR1 MNHEY and CDR2 SVGAGI. V lost 0 bases, J lost 1 base, and 13 bases lay in between.